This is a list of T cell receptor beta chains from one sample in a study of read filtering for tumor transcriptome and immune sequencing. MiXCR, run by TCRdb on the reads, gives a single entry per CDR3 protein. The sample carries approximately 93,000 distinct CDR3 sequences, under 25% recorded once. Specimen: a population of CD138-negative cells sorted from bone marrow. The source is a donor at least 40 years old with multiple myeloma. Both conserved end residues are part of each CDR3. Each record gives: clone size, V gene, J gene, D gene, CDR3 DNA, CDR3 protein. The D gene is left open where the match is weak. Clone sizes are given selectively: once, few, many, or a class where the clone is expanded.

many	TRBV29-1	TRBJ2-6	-	TGCAGCGTTGAAGCCCGTGGGACGGATGGGGCCAACGTCCTGACTTTC	CSVEARGTDGANVLTF
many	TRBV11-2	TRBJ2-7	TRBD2	TGTGCCAGCACCACTAGCGGGGCCTCCTACGAGCAGTACTTC	CASTTSGASYEQYF
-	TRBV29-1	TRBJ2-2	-	TGCAGCGTATGGACAGTCACCGGGGAGCTGTTTTTT	CSVWTVTGELFF
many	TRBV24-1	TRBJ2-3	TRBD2	TGTGCCACCAGTGACGGGACTAGGCGAGATACGCAGTATTTT	CATSDGTRRDTQYF
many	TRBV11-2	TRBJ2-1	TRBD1	TGTGCCAGCAGCTTCACCGGGACAGGGGAGAATGAGCAGTTCTTC	CASSFTGTGENEQFF
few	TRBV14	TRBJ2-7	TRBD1	TGTGCCAGCAGCCGCGCAACCGGGACAGCTCACTACGAGCAGTACTTC	CASSRATGTAHYEQYF
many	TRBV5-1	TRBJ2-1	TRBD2	TGCGCCAGCAGCAGAGCTAGCGGGGGGGCTGGCAATGAGCAGTTCTTC	CASSRASGGAGNEQFF
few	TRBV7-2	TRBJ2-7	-	TGTGCCAGCAGCTTTCGTGTCTCCTACGAGCAGTACTTC	CASSFRVSYEQYF
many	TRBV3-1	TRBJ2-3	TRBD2	TGTGCCAGCAGCCCACGGTCTAGCGGGGGGACAGATACGCAGTATTTT	CASSPRSSGGTDTQYF
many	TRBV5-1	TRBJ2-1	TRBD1	TGCGCCAGCAGCTTGGGGCCCACCGGGACAGGTTCCAATGAGCAGTTCTTC	CASSLGPTGTGSNEQFF
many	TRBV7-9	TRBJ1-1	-	TGTGCCAGCAGCTCAGAGGGGAGGACTGAAGCTTTCTTT	CASSSEGRTEAFF
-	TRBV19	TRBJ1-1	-	TGTGCCAGTAGTATAGATGGACGGAAAGAAGCTTTCTTT	CASSIDGRKEAFF
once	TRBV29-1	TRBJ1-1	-	TGCAGCGTCGGAGACACAGGGTACTTGGGTGCTTTCTTT	CSVGDTGYLGAFF
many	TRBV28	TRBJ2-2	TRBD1	TGTGCCAGCAGTTTATACGGGACAGGGGCGAGTCGTGGGGAGCTGTTTTTT	CASSLYGTGASRGELFF
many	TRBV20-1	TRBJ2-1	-	TGCAGTGCTAGTTTATGGGGGGCAAGGAATGAGCAGTTCTTC	CSASLWGARNEQFF
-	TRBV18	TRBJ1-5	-	TGTGCCAGCTCACCGCAGGGTGGACAGCCCCAGCATTTT	CASSPQGGQPQHF
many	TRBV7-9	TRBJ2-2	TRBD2	TGTGCCAGCAGCGGGCTGATTGGGCTAGCGGGGGAGAACACCGGGGAGCTGTTTTTT	CASSGLIGLAGENTGELFF
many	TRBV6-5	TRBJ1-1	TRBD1	TGTGCCAGCAGTCTTTTACCCGGGACAGGGGACACTGAAGCTTTCTTT	CASSLLPGTGDTEAFF
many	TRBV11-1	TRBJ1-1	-	TGTGCCAGCAGCCACACCGGGAAGGACACTGAAGCTTTCTTT	CASSHTGKDTEAFF
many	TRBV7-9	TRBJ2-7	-	TGTGCCAGCAGCAGGAGTCAGTCCTACGAGCAGTACTTC	CASSRSQSYEQYF
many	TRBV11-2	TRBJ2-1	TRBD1	TGTGCCAGCAGCTACGATAAGGGACAGGGGGGACTAAATGAGCAGTTCTTC	CASSYDKGQGGLNEQFF
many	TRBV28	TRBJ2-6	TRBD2	TGTGCCAGCACGGCCCCGGGGGGGGGTAGGGCCAACGTCCTGACTTTC	CASTAPGGGRANVLTF
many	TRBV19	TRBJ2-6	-	TGTGCCAGTAGTCCCAGGGGAGAAGGGGCCAACGTCCTGACTTTC	CASSPRGEGANVLTF
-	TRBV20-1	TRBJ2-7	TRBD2	TGCAGTGCTGGGGGCTTAGCGGGGGAAAGCTCCTACGAACAGTACTTC	CSAGGLAGESSYEQYF
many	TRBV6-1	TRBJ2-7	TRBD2	TGTGCCAGCAGCGAACTAGCGGGGGCGGACGAGCAGTACTTC	CASSELAGADEQYF
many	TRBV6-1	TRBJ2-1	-	TGTGCCAGCAGTGACAGGGGGGCTTCAGGCTGGTACAATGAGCAGTTCTTC	CASSDRGASGWYNEQFF
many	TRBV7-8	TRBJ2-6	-	TGTGCCAGCAGCCCTTCTCAATCTGGGGCCAACGTCCTGACTTTC	CASSPSQSGANVLTF
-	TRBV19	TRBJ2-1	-	TGTGCCAGTAGTATAGGACAGCACAATGAGCAGTTCTTC	CASSIGQHNEQFF
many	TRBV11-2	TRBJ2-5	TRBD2	TGTGCCAGCAGCTTAGAGTGGCGGGGGGGCTATGAGACCCAGTACTTC	CASSLEWRGGYETQYF
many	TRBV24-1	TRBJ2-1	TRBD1	TGTGCCACCAGTGATCCCAGGGGGCCCCATGAGCAGTTCTTC	CATSDPRGPHEQFF
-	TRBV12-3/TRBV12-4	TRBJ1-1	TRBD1	TGTGCCAGCACTAGACCAGGGGGACAGCCTAACACTGAAGCTTTCTTT	CASTRPGGQPNTEAFF
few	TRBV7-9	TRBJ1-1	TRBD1	TGTGCCAGCAGCCGCGGGACAGAAGGAAGGGATTTCTTT	CASSRGTEGRDFF
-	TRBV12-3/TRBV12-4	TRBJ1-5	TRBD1	TGTGCCAGCAGTTACCGACAGGGGGCGGTGGATCAGCCCCAGCATTTT	CASSYRQGAVDQPQHF
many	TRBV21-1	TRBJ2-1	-	TGTGCCAGCAGCAAAGCGGTACAGTTCTTC	CASSKAVQFF
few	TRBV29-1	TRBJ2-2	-	TGCAGCGCCCACCAGGGAACCGGGGAGCTGTTTTTT	CSAHQGTGELFF
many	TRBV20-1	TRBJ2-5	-	TGCAGTGCTAGAGAAGGTCCTAGTCAAGAGACCCAGTACTTC	CSAREGPSQETQYF
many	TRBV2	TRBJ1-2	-	TGTGCCAGCAGGGAGAGTTTCTATGGCTACACCTTC	CASRESFYGYTF
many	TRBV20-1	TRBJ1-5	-	TGCAGTGCTGTACGTTCGAATCAGCCCCAGCATTTT	CSAVRSNQPQHF
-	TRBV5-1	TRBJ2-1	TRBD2	TGCGCCGGCAGCTTGACTAGCGGGGCCGACAATGAGCAGCTCTTC	CAGSLTSGADNEQLF
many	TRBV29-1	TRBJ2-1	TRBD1	TGCAGCGTTGTTGGGACAGGGGTGGGGGTGGGTGAGCAGTTCTTC	CSVVGTGVGVGEQFF
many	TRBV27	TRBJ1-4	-	TGTGCCAGCAAGGGGCTGGGTGAAAAACTGTTTTTT	CASKGLGEKLFF
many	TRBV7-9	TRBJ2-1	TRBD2	TGTGCCAGCAGCCCGGGGGGGTCCGGCTCCTACAATGAGCAGTTCTTC	CASSPGGSGSYNEQFF
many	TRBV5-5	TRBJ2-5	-	TGTGCCAGCAGCCCCTTACAGGGAAGGGAGACCCAGTACTTC	CASSPLQGRETQYF
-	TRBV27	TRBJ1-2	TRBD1	TGTGCCAGCAGTTCACCCGGACAGGGCAATAATGGCTACACCTTC	CASSSPGQGNNGYTF
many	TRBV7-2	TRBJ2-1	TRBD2	TGTGCCAGCAGCTTACACCGGGGGGGGCTTAATGAGCAGTTCTTC	CASSLHRGGLNEQFF
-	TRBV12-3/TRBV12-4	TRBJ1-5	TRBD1	TGTGCCAGCAGTCCCTTAACCGGACAGGGTCGTCAGCCCCAGCATTTT	CASSPLTGQGRQPQHF
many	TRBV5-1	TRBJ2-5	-	TGCGCCAGCAGCCTGACCGGGACGCCGCAAGAGACCCAGTACTTC	CASSLTGTPQETQYF
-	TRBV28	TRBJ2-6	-	TGTGCCAGCGGCAGTGGGACTGGGGCCAACGTCCTGACTTTC	CASGSGTGANVLTF
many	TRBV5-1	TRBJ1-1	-	TGCGCCAGCTTTGAGGTTGTTGGGACTGAAGCTTTCTTT	CASFEVVGTEAFF